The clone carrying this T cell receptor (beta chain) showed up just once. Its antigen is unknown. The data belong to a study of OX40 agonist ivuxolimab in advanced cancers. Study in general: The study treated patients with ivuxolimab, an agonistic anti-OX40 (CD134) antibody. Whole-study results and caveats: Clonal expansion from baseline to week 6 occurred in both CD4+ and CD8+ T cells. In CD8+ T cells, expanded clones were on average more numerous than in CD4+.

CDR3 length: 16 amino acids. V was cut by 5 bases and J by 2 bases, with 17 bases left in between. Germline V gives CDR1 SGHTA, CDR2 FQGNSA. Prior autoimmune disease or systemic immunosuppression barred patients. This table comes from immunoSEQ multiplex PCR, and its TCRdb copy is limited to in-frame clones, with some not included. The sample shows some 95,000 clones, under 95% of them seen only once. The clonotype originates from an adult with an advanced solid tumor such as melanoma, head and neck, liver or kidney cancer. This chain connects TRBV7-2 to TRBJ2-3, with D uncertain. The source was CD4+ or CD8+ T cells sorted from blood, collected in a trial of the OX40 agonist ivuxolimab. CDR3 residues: CASSQQGASATDTQYF. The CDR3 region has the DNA TGTGCCAGCAGCCAGCAAGGAGCGTCGGCCACAGATACGCAGTATTTT.